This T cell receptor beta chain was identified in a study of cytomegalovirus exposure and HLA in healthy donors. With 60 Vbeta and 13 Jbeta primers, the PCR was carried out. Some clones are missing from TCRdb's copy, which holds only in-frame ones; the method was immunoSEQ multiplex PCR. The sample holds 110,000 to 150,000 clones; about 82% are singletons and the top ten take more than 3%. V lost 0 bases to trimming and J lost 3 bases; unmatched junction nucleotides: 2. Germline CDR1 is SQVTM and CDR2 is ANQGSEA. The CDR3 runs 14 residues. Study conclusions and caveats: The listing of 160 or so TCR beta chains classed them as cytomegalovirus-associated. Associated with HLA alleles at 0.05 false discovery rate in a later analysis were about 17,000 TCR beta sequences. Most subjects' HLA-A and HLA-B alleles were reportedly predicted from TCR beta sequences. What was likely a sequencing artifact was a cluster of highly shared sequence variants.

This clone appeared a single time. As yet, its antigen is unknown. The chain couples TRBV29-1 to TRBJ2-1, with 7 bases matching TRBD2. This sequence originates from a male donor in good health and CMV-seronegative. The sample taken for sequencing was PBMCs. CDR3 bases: TGCAGCGTTGAAGATTCGGGAGGCTACAATGAGCAGTTCTTC. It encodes CSVEDSGGYNEQFF.